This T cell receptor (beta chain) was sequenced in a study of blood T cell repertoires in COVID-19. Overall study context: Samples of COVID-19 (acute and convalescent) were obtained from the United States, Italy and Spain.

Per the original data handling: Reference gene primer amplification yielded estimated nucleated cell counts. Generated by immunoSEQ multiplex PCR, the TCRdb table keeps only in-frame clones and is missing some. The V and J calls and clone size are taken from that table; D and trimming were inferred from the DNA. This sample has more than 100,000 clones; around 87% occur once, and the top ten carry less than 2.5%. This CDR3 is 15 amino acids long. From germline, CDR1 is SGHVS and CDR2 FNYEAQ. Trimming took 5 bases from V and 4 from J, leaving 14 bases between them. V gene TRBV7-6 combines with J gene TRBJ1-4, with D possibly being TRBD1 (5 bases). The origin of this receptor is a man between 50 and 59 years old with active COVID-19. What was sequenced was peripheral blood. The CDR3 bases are TGTGCCAGCAGCCGATCGGGGGGGATTAATGAAAAACTGTTTTTT. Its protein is CASSRSGGINEKLFF. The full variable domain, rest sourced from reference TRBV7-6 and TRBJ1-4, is GAGVSQSPRYKVTKRGQDVALRCDPISGHVSLYWYRQALGQGPEFLTYFNYEAQQDKSGLPNDRFSAERPEGSISTLTIQRTEQRDSAMYRCASSRSGGINEKLFFGSGTQLSVL.